Below, 2 T cell receptor beta chains from the same sample are listed, as sequenced in a study of T cells in Graves' hyperthyroidism and ophthalmopathy (dated by TCRdb to 2018 to 2020). The library was built by means of multiplex PCR. Instrument on record: Illumina HiSeq 2000. The TCR beta CDR3 regions were amplified from RNA transcripts. For the first round of RT-PCR on the TCR CDR3, the HTBI primer set was used together with the Qiagen OneStep RT-PCR kit. TCRdb reanalyzed the raw reads on its own, using fastp at Q25 for trimming and MiXCR for clone calling, and kept in-frame beta chains. Every CDR3 protein is listed once, alongside the most common genes and DNA of its rows. This sample holds about 380,000 distinct CDR3 sequences; more than 14% were observed only once. About 20% of the sample comes from the top ten. The sample was blood. Receptors originate from a woman between 25 and 40 years old with Graves' ophthalmopathy.

The CDR3 here is CASSLGPSGPQHF. CDR3 coding DNA: TGTGCCAGCAGCTTAGGACCATCCGGGCCCCAGCATTTT. The chain uses TRBV7-8 and TRBJ1-5, with D unresolved. There are 13 residues in the CDR3. The V gene's germline CDR1 is SGHVS and CDR2 FQNEAQ. V lost 1 base and J lost 9, with 10 bases in between.

This clonotype was counted ten times or more. DNA of the CDR3: TGTGCCAGCTCACAGGTCCCCGCTGCAAATCAGCCCCAGCATTTT. Amino acid sequence: CASSQVPAANQPQHF. The J gene is TRBJ1-5, the V gene TRBV18; D gene uncertain. Trimming cost V 4 bases and J 4 bases, with 14 bases left between them. The CDR3 spans 15 residues. CDR1 KGHSH and CDR2 LQKENI come from the germline V gene.